This note documents a single T cell receptor (beta chain) sequence. Its antigen is currently unknown. TCRdb analysed the RT-PCR reads with MiXCR anew, one entry per CDR3 protein. The sample has hundreds of thousands of distinct CDR3 sequences, roughly 8.2% seen once; the top ten hold under 15%. The sample is drawn from a study of response to subunit inactivated influenza vaccine. Study-level points and caveats: Authors suggested each seasonal flu vaccination may recruit only limited numbers of new T cells.

This specimen was PBMCs from blood, taken about 23 months after vaccination. The clonotype was recovered from a man between 50 and 75 years old who received an inactivated influenza vaccine.

CDR3 in amino acids: CSAESPGTGGEQYF. The CDR3 nucleotides read TGCAGTGCGGAAAGTCCCGGGACAGGCGGCGAGCAGTACTTC. The chain combines TRBV20-1 with TRBJ2-7; TRBD1 agrees at 8 bases. Germline V CDR1 and CDR2: DFQATT, SNEGSKA (reference sequence). CDR3 size: 14 residues. V shed 6 bases and J 6 bases; nucleotides not matched to a gene: 13.